This T cell receptor (beta chain) derives from a study of cytomegalovirus exposure and HLA in healthy donors. Study conclusions and caveats: According to reports, the classifier identified cytomegalovirus status with high specificity and sensitivity. The tendency of first-cohort TCR clusters to co-occur in the 120 or so validation repertoires was the finding of a later analysis. Cytomegalovirus association was listed for approximately 150 TCR beta chains.

Assay: immunoSEQ multiplex PCR; the TCRdb copy retains only in-frame clones and omits some. The table includes around 70,000 clones, about 93% detected once. A note on this clone: Its specificity is unknown.

The specimen sequenced was PBMCs. This TCR was sampled from a woman between 18 and 30 years old in good health and CMV-seropositive.

CDR3 amino acids: CASSSQSRGYTF. CDR3 nucleotide sequence: TGTGCCAGCTCATCCCAGTCGAGGGGCTACACCTTC. The rearrangement links TRBV18 to TRBJ1-2; unclear D gene. Germline assignment: CDR1 KGHSH and CDR2 LQKENI. This CDR3 contains 12 residues. The germline V and J ends were trimmed by 5 bases and 8 bases, with 12 bases remaining between them.